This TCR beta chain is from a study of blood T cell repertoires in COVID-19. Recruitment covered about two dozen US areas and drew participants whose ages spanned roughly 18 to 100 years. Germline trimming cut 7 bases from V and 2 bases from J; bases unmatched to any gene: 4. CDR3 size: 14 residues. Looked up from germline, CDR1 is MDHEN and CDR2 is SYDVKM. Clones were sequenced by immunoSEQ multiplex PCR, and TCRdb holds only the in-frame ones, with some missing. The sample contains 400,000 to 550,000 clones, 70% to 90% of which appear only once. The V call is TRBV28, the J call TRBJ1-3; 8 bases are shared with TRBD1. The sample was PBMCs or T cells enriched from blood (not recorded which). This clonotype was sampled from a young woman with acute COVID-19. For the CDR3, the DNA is TGTGCCAGCACCTCGACAGGGGCTGGAAACACCATATATTTT. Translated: CASTSTGAGNTIYF.